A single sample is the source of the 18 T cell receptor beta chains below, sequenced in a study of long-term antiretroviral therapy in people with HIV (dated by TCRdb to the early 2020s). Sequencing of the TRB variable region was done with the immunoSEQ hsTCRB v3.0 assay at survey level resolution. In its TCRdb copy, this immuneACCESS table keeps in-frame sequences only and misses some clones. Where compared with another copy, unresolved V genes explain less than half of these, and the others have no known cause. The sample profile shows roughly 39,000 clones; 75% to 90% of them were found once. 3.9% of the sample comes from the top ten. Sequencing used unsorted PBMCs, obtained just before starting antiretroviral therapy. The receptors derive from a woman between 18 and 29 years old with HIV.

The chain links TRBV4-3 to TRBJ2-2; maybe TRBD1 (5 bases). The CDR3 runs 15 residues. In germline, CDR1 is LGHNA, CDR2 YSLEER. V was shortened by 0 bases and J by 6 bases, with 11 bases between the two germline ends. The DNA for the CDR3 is TGCGCCAGCAGCCAAGACAGGGTAGATGCCGGGGAGCTGTTTTTT. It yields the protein CASSQDRVDAGELFF.

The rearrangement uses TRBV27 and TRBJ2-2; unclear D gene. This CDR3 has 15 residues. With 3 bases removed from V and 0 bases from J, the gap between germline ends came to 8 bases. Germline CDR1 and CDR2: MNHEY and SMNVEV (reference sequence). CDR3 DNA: TGTGCCAGCAGTTTTGCGGAAACGAACACCGGGGAGCTGTTTTTT. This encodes CASSFAETNTGELFF.

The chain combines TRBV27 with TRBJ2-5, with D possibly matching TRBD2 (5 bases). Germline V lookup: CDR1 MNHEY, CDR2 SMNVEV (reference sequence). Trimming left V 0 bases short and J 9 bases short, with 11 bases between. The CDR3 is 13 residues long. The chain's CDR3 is CASSLSPEASQYF. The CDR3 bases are TGTGCCAGCAGTTTATCCCCGGAGGCGTCCCAGTACTTC.

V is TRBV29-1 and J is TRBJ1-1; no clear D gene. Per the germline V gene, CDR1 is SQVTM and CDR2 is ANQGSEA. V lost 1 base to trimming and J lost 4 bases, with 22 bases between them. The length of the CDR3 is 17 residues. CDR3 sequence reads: CSVEVDSLGTRGTEAFF. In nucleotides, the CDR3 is TGCAGCGTTGAAGTAGACTCTTTAGGAACCCGGGGCACTGAAGCTTTCTTT.

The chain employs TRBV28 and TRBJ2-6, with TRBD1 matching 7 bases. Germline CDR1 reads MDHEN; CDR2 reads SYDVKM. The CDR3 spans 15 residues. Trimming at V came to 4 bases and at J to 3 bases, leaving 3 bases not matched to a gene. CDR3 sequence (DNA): TGTGCCAGCAGTTCACAGGGGAGTGGGGCCAACGTCCTGACTTTC. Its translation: CASSSQGSGANVLTF.

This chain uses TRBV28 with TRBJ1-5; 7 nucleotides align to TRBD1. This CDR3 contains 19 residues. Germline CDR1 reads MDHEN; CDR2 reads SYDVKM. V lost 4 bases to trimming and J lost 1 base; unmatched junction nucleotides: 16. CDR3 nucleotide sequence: TGTGCCAGCAGTTCGAACCAAGACAGGGCTTATAAGAGCAATCAGCCCCAGCATTTT. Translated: CASSSNQDRAYKSNQPQHF.

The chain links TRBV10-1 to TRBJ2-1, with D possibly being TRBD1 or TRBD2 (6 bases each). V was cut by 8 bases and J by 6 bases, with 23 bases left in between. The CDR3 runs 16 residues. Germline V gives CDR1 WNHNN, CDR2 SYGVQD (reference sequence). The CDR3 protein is CASHEGWGAKVNEQFF. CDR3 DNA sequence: TGCGCCAGCCACGAGGGGTGGGGGGCTAAGGTCAATGAGCAGTTCTTC.

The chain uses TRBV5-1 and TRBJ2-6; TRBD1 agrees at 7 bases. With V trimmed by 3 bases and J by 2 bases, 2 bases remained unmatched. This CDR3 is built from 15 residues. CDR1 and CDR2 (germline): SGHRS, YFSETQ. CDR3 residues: CASSSRGPGANVLTF. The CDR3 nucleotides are TGCGCCAGCAGCTCGAGGGGGCCTGGGGCCAACGTCCTGACTTTC.

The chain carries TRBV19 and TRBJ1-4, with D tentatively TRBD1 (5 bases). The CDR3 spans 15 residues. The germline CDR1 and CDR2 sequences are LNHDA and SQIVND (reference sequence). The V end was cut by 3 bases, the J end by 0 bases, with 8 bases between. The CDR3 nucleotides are TGTGCCAGTAGTATTCCGGGACCAACTAATGAAAAACTGTTTTTT. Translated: CASSIPGPTNEKLFF.

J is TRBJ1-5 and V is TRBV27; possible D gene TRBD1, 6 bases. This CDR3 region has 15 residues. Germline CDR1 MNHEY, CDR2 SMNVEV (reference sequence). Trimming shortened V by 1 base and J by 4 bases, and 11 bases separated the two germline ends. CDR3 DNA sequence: TGTGCCAGCAGTTTATTTTTAGGGGGTAATCAGCCCCAGCATTTT. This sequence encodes CASSLFLGGNQPQHF.

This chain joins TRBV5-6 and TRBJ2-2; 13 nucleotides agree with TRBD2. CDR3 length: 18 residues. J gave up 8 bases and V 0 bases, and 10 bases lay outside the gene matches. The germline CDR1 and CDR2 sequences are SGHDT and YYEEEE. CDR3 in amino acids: CASSLELAGGLPLGELFF. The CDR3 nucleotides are TGTGCCAGCAGCTTGGAACTAGCGGGAGGGCTTCCCTTAGGGGAGCTGTTTTTT.

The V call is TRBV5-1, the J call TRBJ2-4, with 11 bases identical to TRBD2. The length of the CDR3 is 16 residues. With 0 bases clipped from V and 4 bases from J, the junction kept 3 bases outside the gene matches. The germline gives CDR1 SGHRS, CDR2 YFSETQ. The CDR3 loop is CASSLVSGRAKNIQYF. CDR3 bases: TGCGCCAGCAGCTTGGTTAGCGGGAGGGCTAAAAACATTCAGTACTTC. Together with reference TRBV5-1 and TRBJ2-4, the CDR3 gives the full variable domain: KAGVTQTPRYLIKTRGQQVTLSCSPISGHRSVSWYQQTPGQGLQFLFEYFSETQRNKGNFPGRFSGRQFSNSRSEMNVSTLELGDSALYLCASSLVSGRAKNIQYFGAGTRLSVL.

CDR3 sequence (DNA): TGTGCCAGTAGTATAGATGGTCCCGGAGACAGTTACCACACCGGGGAGCTGTTTTTT. Translation gives CASSIDGPGDSYHTGELFF. J is TRBJ2-2 and V is TRBV19; TRBD1 is a possible D gene (5 bases). Trimming left V 0 bases short and J 3 bases short, with 20 bases between. Per germline, CDR1 LNHDA and CDR2 SQIVND (reference sequence). The CDR3 totals 19 residues.

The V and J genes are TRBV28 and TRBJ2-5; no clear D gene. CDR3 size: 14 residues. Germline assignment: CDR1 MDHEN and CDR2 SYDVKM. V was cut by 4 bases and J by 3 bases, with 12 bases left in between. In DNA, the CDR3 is TGTGCCAGCAGTTACCTGTTAGAGAAAGAGACCCAGTACTTC. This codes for CASSYLLEKETQYF.

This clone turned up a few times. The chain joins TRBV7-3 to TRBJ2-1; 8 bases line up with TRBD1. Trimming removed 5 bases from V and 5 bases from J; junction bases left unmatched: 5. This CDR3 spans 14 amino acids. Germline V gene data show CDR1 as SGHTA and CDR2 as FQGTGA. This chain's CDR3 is CASSQGQGDNEQFF. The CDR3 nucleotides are TGTGCCAGCAGCCAAGGACAGGGTGACAATGAGCAGTTCTTC. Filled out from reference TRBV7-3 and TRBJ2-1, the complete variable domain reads GAGVSQTPSNKVTEKGKYVELRCDPISGHTALYWYRQSLGQGPEFLIYFQGTGAADDSGLPNDRFFAVRPEGSVSTLKIQRTERGDSAVYLCASSQGQGDNEQFFGPGTRLTVL.

This chain's CDR3 is CASSLWDRGVGSTEAFF. In DNA form, the CDR3 reads TGTGCCAGCAGCTTGTGGGACAGGGGAGTCGGGAGCACTGAAGCTTTCTTT. The gene calls are TRBV11-2 and TRBJ1-1, with TRBD1 matching 10 bases. This CDR3 is 17 amino acids long. Trimming removed 3 bases from V and 4 bases from J; junction bases left unmatched: 11. Germline CDR1 SGHAT, CDR2 FQNNGV. Variable domain in full (rest from reference TRBV11-2 and TRBJ1-1): EAGVAQSPRYKIIEKRQSVAFWCNPISGHATLYWYQQILGQGPKLLIQFQNNGVVDDSQLPKDRFSAERLKGVDSTLKIQPAKLEDSAVYLCASSLWDRGVGSTEAFFGQGTRLTVV.

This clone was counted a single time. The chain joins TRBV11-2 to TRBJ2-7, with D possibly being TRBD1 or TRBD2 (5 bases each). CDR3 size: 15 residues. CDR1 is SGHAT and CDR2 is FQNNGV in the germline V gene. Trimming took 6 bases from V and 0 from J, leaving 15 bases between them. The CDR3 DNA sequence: TGTGCCAGCAGGCCCGGGGCCCTCGGCTCCTACGAGCAGTACTTC. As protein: CASRPGALGSYEQYF.

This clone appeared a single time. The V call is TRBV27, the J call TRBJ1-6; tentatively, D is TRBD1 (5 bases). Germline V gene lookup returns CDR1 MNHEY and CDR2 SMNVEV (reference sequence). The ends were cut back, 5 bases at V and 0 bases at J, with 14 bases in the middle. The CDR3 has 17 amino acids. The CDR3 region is CASSHSGLSSYNSPLHF. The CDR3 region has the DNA TGTGCCAGCAGTCATTCGGGACTGAGCTCCTATAATTCACCCCTCCACTTT.